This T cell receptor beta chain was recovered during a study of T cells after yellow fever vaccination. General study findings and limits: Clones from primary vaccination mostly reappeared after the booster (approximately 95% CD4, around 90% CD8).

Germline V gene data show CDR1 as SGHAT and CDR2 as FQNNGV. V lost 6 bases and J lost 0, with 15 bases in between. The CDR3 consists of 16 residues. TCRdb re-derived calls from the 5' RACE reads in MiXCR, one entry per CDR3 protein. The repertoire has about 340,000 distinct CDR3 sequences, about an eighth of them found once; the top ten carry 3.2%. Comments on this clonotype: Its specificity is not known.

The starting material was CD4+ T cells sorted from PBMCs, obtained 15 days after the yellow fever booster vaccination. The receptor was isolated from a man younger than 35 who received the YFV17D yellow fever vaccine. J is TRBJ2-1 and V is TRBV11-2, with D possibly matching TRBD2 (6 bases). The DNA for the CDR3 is TGTGCCAGCAGACCCTGGCGGGACCCCTCCTACAATGAGCAGTTCTTC. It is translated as CASRPWRDPSYNEQFF.